This TCR beta chain appears in the sequencing data of a study of Ad26.COV2.S vaccination and SARS-CoV-2 variants. General study points: An underestimation of total T cell responses may have resulted from the TCR breadth and depth analyses. Spike-specific TCR breadth was greater in vaccine than placebo recipients. Reportedly, after vaccination the spike-specific CD8+ and CD4+ T cell responses displayed substantial breadth.

The CDR3 totals 16 residues. The germline V gene encodes CDR1 SGHVS and CDR2 FQNEAQ. The V segment lost 4 bases and the J segment 0 bases; nucleotides outside the gene matches: 4. This table comes from immunoSEQ multiplex PCR, and its TCRdb copy is limited to in-frame clones, with some not included. The sample lists approximately 400,000 clones, around 83% occurring once. On this clone itself: No antigen is known for it.

As for treatment: over 15 received Ad26.COV2.S at low or high dose, single or two shots; five or six received placebo; per-sample allocation not given. At day 63 after the first vaccine or placebo injection, samples were drawn. Vaccination used an Ad26 vector expressing Wuhan-strain SARS-CoV-2 spike. Sequenced here: peripheral blood, sampled in a trial of Ad26.COV2.S vaccine versus placebo. This receptor was taken from a person between 18 and 65 years old who received the Ad26.COV2.S COVID-19 vaccine or a placebo. The chain has TRBV7-8 and TRBJ2-5; 11 nucleotides match TRBD1. CDR3 amino acids: CASSSRDRGYQETQYF. CDR3 DNA sequence: TGTGCCAGCAGCTCTAGGGACAGGGGGTACCAAGAGACCCAGTACTTC.